The 19 T cell receptor beta chains below were found in one sample sequenced in a study of blood T cell repertoires in COVID-19. Here immunoSEQ multiplex PCR was the method, and the copy in TCRdb shows in-frame clones only, minus some. Of some 400,000 clones listed, approximately 77% are singletons. Source material: peripheral blood. Receptors originate from a human donor with acute or convalescent COVID-19. The donor label of this sample is uncertain.

V gene TRBV6-5 combines with J gene TRBJ1-2; 7 bases align to TRBD1. Germline-derived CDR1 and CDR2 are MNHEY and SVGAGI. Trimming at V came to 9 bases and at J to 4 bases, leaving 8 bases not matched to a gene. The CDR3 loop spans 13 amino acids. For the CDR3, the DNA is TGTGCCAGTACCAGAGACAGGGCCTATGGCTACACCTTC. Residues: CASTRDRAYGYTF.

V is TRBV29-1 and J is TRBJ2-3; a weak D match, TRBD2 (6 bases). The CDR3 has 13 amino acids. Trimming took 6 bases from V and 2 from J, leaving 12 bases between them. Germline V gene sequence: CDR1 SQVTM, CDR2 ANQGSEA. The CDR3 protein is CSVPGELTDTQYF. The CDR3 DNA is TGCAGCGTCCCGGGAGAACTCACAGATACGCAGTATTTT.

CDR3 coding DNA: TGTGCCAGCAGCTCCCCCGCCAGGGGATTGCATGGCTACACCTTC. Protein sequence: CASSSPARGLHGYTF. The chain is built from TRBV5-4 and TRBJ1-2, with a possible D match to TRBD1 (6 bases). Germline V gives CDR1 SGHNT, CDR2 YYREEE (reference sequence). This CDR3 spans 15 amino acids. Trimming removed 3 bases at V and 6 bases at J, with 18 bases between.

This clone was counted once. The chain is built from TRBV5-4 and TRBJ2-1; D is unclear. The germline CDR1 and CDR2 sequences are SGHNT and YYREEE (reference sequence). V was cut by 2 bases and J by 7 bases, with 7 bases left in between. CDR3 length: 12 residues. The CDR3 DNA sequence: TGTGCCAGCAGCTTTGTGACAAATGAGCAGTTCTTC. It is translated as CASSFVTNEQFF.

The chain uses TRBV12-3 or TRBV12-4 and TRBJ2-3; unclear D gene. This CDR3 region has 12 residues. The V and J ends lost 5 bases and 6 bases respectively, with 9 bases between them. The CDR3 protein is CASSQALDTQYF. The CDR3 DNA follows: TGTGCCAGCAGTCAAGCGCTCGATACGCAGTATTTT.

The chain uses TRBV3-1 (or the pseudogene TRBV3-2) and TRBJ1-5; TRBD1 aligns across 9 bases. The germline V gene has CDR1 LGHDT and CDR2 YNNKEL (reference sequence). The CDR3 covers 14 residues. The trim removed 1 base at V and 7 bases at J, leaving 2 bases unmatched. The CDR3 sequence is CASSQGQGGQPQHF. CDR3 coding DNA: TGTGCCAGCAGCCAAGGACAGGGGGGACAGCCCCAGCATTTT.

The chain links TRBV7-7 to TRBJ2-2, with 8 bases identical to TRBD1. The V gene end was trimmed by 5 bases and the J gene end by 3 bases; junction bases not matched to a gene: 17. The CDR3 totals 19 residues. Looked up from germline, CDR1 is SSHAT and CDR2 is FNYEAQ (reference sequence). CDR3 loop: CASSPRIGQGAADTGELFF. The CDR3 DNA reads TGTGCCAGCAGCCCAAGGATAGGGCAGGGGGCGGCGGACACCGGGGAGCTGTTTTTT.

The chain joins TRBV28 to TRBJ2-1; D is possibly TRBD2 (5 bases). Trimming cost V 5 bases and J 10 bases, with 9 bases left between them. CDR1 and CDR2 from the germline V gene are MDHEN and SYDVKM. CDR3 length: 11 amino acids. In DNA form, the CDR3 reads TGTGCCAGCAGTCAACGAGGGGAGCAGTTCTTC. Protein sequence: CASSQRGEQFF. Combining the CDR3 with reference TRBV28 and TRBJ2-1 gives the whole variable domain DVKVTQSSRYLVKRTGEKVFLECVQDMDHENMFWYRQDPGLGLRLIYFSYDVKMKEKGDIPEGYSVSREKKERFSLILESASTNQTSMYLCASSQRGEQFFGPGTRLTVL.

The chain couples TRBV10-3 to TRBJ1-5; TRBD1 might be the D (5 bases). The CDR3 contains 13 residues. Germline CDR1 reads ENHRY; CDR2 reads SYGVKD. V was shortened by 8 bases and J by 4 bases, with 12 bases between the two germline ends. The CDR3 region is CAIRGVENQPQHF. The CDR3, as DNA: TGTGCCATCCGGGGGGTAGAAAATCAGCCCCAGCATTTT.

V gene TRBV19 combines with J gene TRBJ2-2; 12 positions match TRBD1. There are 14 residues in the CDR3. The germline V gene encodes CDR1 LNHDA and CDR2 SQIVND (reference sequence). Trimming took 8 bases from V and 6 from J; bases not matched to a gene: 4. The CDR3 is CASRDRGQAGELFF. CDR3 sequence (DNA): TGTGCCAGTCGGGACAGGGGGCAGGCCGGGGAGCTGTTTTTT.

The chain links TRBV27 to TRBJ1-2; 12 bases agree with TRBD1. The CDR3 totals 17 residues. The V gene end was trimmed by 8 bases and the J gene end by 4 bases; junction bases not matched to a gene: 14. Germline V gene data show CDR1 as MNHEY and CDR2 as SMNVEV (reference sequence). Written as DNA, the CDR3 is TGTGCCAGCGGAACCCCGGGACAGGGGGCGCGGCGCTATGGCTACACCTTC. It encodes CASGTPGQGARRYGYTF.

This clone was seen just once. The chain combines TRBV3-1 (or the pseudogene TRBV3-2) with TRBJ2-1; 7 bases line up with TRBD2. There are 17 residues in the CDR3. V dropped 0 bases and J dropped 3; count of bases not matched to a gene: 8. Germline lookup yields CDR1 LGHDT and CDR2 YNNKEL (reference sequence). CDR3 protein: CASSQEGGRAYYNEQFF. CDR3 bases: TGTGCCAGCAGCCAAGAAGGTGGGAGGGCCTACTACAATGAGCAGTTCTTC.

The chain employs TRBV11-2 and TRBJ2-1, with 10 bases identical to TRBD2. The J segment lost 3 bases and the V segment lost 1 base, leaving 0 bases of the junction unmatched. Germline V lookup: CDR1 SGHAT, CDR2 FQNNGV. The CDR3 has 15 residues. This chain's CDR3 is CASSLVAGGYNEQFF. The CDR3 DNA reads TGTGCCAGCAGCTTAGTAGCGGGGGGCTACAATGAGCAGTTCTTC.

The V gene is TRBV6-6, the J gene TRBJ1-1, with D hard to call. The CDR3 extends over 15 amino acids. The ends were cut back, 1 base at V and 0 bases at J, with 9 bases in the middle. Germline V gene data show CDR1 as MNHNY and CDR2 as SVGAGI (reference sequence). The CDR3 here is CASSYWEVVNTEAFF. For the CDR3, the DNA is TGTGCCAGCAGTTACTGGGAGGTAGTGAACACTGAAGCTTTCTTT.

The chain combines TRBV3-1 (or the pseudogene TRBV3-2) with TRBJ2-3; the match to TRBD2 covers 13 bases. The CDR3 is 15 residues long. V lost 5 bases, J lost 7 bases, and 6 bases stayed unmatched. In germline, CDR1 is LGHDT, CDR2 YNNKEL (reference sequence). The CDR3 sequence: CASSARLAGGYTQYF. Written as DNA, the CDR3 is TGTGCCAGCAGCGCAAGACTAGCGGGAGGATATACGCAGTATTTT.

The genes are TRBV2 and TRBJ1-3; the D is unclear. This CDR3 region has 13 residues. Looked up from germline, CDR1 is SNHLY and CDR2 is FYNNEI. The V and J ends lost 4 bases and 6 bases respectively, with 10 bases between them. For the CDR3, the DNA is TGTGCCAGCAGTGCAGAGGGCCAAAACACCATATATTTT. This codes for CASSAEGQNTIYF.

This chain links TRBV3-1 (or the pseudogene TRBV3-2) with TRBJ1-4, with no clear D. The CDR3 spans 15 residues. The germline V gene has CDR1 LGHDT and CDR2 YNNKEL (reference sequence). V lost 3 bases to trimming and J lost 8 bases, with 16 bases between them. The CDR3, as DNA: TGTGCCAGCAGCCAGAACCGGAACCCGGGGGAAAAACTGTTTTTT. This gives the protein CASSQNRNPGEKLFF.

Concerning this clone itself: One end of the junction varies from germline; a read error may be responsible. The chain links TRBV10-3 to TRBJ2-1; tentative D call: TRBD2 (6 bases). The germline V gene has CDR1 ENHRY and CDR2 SYGVKD. This CDR3 is 11 amino acids long. CDR3 sequence reads: CAISEMREAVF. For the CDR3, the DNA is TGTGCCATCAGTGAAATGAGGGAGGCGGTCTTC.

The CDR3 nucleotides are TGTGCCAGCAGCGTAGCACCAACCGCGGGGGCTTTCTTT. Residues: CASSVAPTAGAFF. V usage is TRBV9 and J usage is TRBJ1-1; D is unclear. Germline CDR1 reads SGDLS; CDR2 reads YYNGEE. The ends were cut back, 0 bases at V and 11 bases at J, with 14 bases in the middle. The CDR3 has 13 amino acids. Variable domain in full (rest from reference TRBV9 and TRBJ1-1): DSGVTQTPKHLITATGQRVTLRCSPRSGDLSVYWYQQSLDQGLQFLIQYYNGEERAKGNILERFSAQQFPDLHSELNLSSLELGDSALYFCASSVAPTAGAFFGQGTRLTVV.